A selection of T cell receptor beta chains follows, all from one sample in a study of glioma-infiltrating T cells. TCRdb re-called the multiplex PCR reads with MiXCR, one entry per CDR3 protein. The table has around 390,000 distinct CDR3 sequences, 41% seen once. Material for sequencing was glioma tissue, nonneoplastic brain tissue, or PBMCs (not recorded which). Source of these receptors: a human donor with low-grade glioma or glioblastoma, undergoing nonglioma brain surgery, or in good health (not recorded which). CDR3s include the opening cysteine and the closing phenylalanine or tryptophan. The D gene is left open where the match is weak. Where a row states a size, it is once, few, many or the class of an expanded clone; other rows omit it.

d_call,v_call,j_call,clone_size,cdr3_aa,cdr3_nt
.,TRBV29-1,TRBJ2-7,once,CSVEYQSPYEQYF,TGCAGCGTTGAATACCAGTCCCCCTACGAGCAGTACTTC
.,TRBV2,TRBJ2-3,many,CASKRGTDTQYF,TGTGCCAGCAAACGGGGCACAGATACGCAGTATTTT
.,TRBV6-5,TRBJ1-2,.,CASSLSGPIPYGYTF,TGTGCCAGCAGTTTATCGGGACCGATCCCATATGGCTACACATTC
TRBD2,TRBV7-9,TRBJ2-1,few,CASSPAPLGLATYNEQFF,TGTGCCAGCAGCCCAGCCCCCCTTGGACTAGCGACCTACAATGAGCAGTTCTTC
.,TRBV4-1,TRBJ2-7,.,CASSPLHTGNGHEQYF,TGCGCCAGCAGTCCTCTCCACACAGGGAACGGACACGAGCAGTACTTC
.,TRBV7-2,TRBJ2-5,few,CASSFQGYETQYF,TGTGCCAGCAGCTTCCAGGGTTACGAGACCCAGTACTTC
.,TRBV29-1,TRBJ2-1,.,CSAAKSRGYNEQFF,TGCAGCGCCGCAAAGTCCCGGGGATACAATGAGCAGTTCTTC
TRBD2,TRBV3-1,TRBJ2-7,.,CASSQELAAPYEQYF,TGTGCCAGCAGCCAAGAACTAGCGGCACCCTACGAGCAGTACTTC
.,TRBV20-1,TRBJ2-6,.,CSASPHSGANVLTF,TGCAGTGCTAGTCCCCACTCTGGGGCCAACGTCCTGACTTTC
TRBD2,TRBV27,TRBJ2-1,many,CASINRASGSIRYNEQFF,TGTGCCAGCATCAATAGGGCTAGCGGGTCTATTAGATACAATGAGCAGTTCTTC
.,TRBV18,TRBJ1-6,.,CASSPVPSSGRLVESLHF,TGTGCCAGCTCACCGGTGCCGTCATCGGGGCGCTTGGTGGAATCTCTCCACTTT
.,TRBV2,TRBJ2-7,.,CASSERSGVEQYF,TGTGCCAGCAGTGAAAGGTCGGGGGTCGAGCAGTACTTC
.,TRBV7-2,TRBJ2-2,.,CASSKMGGSNTGELFF,TGTGCCAGCAGCAAAATGGGGGGTTCGAACACCGGGGAGCTGTTTTTT
TRBD2,TRBV4-2,TRBJ2-2,.,CASSPNPSGTTGELFF,TGTGCCAGCAGCCCCAACCCTAGCGGTACCACCGGGGAGCTGTTTTTT
TRBD1,TRBV10-3,TRBJ1-1,.,CAIKTGGIGTQAFF,TGTGCCATCAAGACAGGGGGTATAGGGACTCAAGCTTTCTTT